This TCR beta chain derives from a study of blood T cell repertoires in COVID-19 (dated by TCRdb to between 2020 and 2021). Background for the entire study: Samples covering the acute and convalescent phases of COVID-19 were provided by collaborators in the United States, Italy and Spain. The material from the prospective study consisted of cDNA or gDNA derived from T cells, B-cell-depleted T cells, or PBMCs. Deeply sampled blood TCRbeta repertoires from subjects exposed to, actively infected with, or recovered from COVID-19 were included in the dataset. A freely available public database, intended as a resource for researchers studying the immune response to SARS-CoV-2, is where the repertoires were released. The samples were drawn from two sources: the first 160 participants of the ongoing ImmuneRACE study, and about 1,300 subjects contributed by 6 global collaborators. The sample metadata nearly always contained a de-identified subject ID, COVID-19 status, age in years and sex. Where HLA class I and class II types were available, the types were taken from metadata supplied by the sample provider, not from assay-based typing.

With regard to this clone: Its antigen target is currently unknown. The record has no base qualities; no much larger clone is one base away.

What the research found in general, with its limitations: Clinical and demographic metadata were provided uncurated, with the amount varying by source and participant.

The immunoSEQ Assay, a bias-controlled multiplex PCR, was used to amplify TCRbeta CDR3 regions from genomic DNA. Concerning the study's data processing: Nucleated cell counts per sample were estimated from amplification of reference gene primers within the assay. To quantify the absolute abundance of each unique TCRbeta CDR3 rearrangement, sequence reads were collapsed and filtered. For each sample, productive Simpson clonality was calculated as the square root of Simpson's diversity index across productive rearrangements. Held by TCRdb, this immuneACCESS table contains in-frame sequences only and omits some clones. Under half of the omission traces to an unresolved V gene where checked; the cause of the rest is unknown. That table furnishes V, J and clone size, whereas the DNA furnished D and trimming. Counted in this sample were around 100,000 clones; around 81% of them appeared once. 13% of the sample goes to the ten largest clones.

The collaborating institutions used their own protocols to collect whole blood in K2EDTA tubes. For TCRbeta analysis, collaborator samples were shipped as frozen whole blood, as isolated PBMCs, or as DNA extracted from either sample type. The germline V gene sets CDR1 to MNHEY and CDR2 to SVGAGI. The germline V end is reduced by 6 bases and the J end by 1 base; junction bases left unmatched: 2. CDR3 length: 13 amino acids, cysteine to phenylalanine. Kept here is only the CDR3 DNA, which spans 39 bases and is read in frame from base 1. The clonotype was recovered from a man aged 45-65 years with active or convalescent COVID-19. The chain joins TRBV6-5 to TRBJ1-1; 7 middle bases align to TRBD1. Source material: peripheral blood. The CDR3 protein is CASRQGTNTEAFF. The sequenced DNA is TGTGCCAGCAGACAGGGGACGAACACTGAAGCTTTCTTT.